The rows below give T cell receptor beta chains drawn from one sample of a study of T cells after yellow fever vaccination. MiXCR, applied by TCRdb to the 5' RACE reads, yields one record per CDR3 protein. The data hold 500,000 to 650,000 distinct CDR3 sequences, with roughly a sixth observed a single time. Material: PBMCs, obtained about 5 days after the first yellow fever vaccination. The receptors were gathered from a man between 18 and 29 years old who received the YFV17D yellow fever vaccine. The CDR3 runs from the conserved cysteine through the conserved F or W. D genes are given only for firm matches. Size values are once, few and many counts, or a class for expanded clones, and some rows have none.

d_call,j_call,v_call,clone_size,cdr3_nt,cdr3_aa
NA,TRBJ1-5,TRBV29-1,NA,TGCAGCGGACGGAATAGCAATCAGCCCCAGCATTTT,CSGRNSNQPQHF
NA,TRBJ1-4,TRBV19,NA,TGTGCCAGTAGTATACGGCCGGGGGTTAATGAAAAACTGTTTTTT,CASSIRPGVNEKLFF
NA,TRBJ2-1,TRBV9,few,TGTGCCAGCAGCGTAGCGGTAAGCTCCTACAATGAGCAGTTCTTC,CASSVAVSSYNEQFF
TRBD1,TRBJ2-3,TRBV6-2/TRBV6-3,NA,TGTGCCAGCAGTTTAGGGACAGGGGCGCCAAGGAACACGCAGTATTTT,CASSLGTGAPRNTQYF
NA,TRBJ2-1,TRBV7-8,many,TGTGCCAGCAGCCCTAGGACTAACATACTTGAGCAGTTCTTC,CASSPRTNILEQFF
NA,TRBJ1-6,TRBV2,NA,TGTGCCAGCAGTGGGGGGGGCAGTGGGCGTTCACCCATCCACTTT,CASSGGGSGRSPIHF
TRBD1,TRBJ2-3,TRBV28,few,TGTGCCAGCAGTTTATACAGGGGTTGGGGCACAGATACGCAGTATTTT,CASSLYRGWGTDTQYF
TRBD1,TRBJ2-3,TRBV10-3,few,TGTGCCATCAGTGAATCGAGTTTGGGACAGAGCACAGATACGCAGTATTTT,CAISESSLGQSTDTQYF
NA,TRBJ2-7,TRBV20-1,few,TGCAGTGCTAGACAGGGAAGCTCCTACGAGCAGTACTTC,CSARQGSSYEQYF
NA,TRBJ2-3,TRBV6-5,NA,TGTGCCAGCAGTTACCTAGGGGGTCCGGATACGCAGTATTTT,CASSYLGGPDTQYF
TRBD1,TRBJ2-1,TRBV5-1,NA,TGCGCCAGCAGCCTCGGGGAATCCGGGACAGGGAGATCCGAGCAGTTCTTC,CASSLGESGTGRSEQFF
NA,TRBJ2-3,TRBV27,NA,TGTGCCAGCAGCCGCAGGGGTGCTAGCACAGATACGCAGTATTTT,CASSRRGASTDTQYF
NA,TRBJ1-5,TRBV28,few,TGTGCCAGCAGTCCCCTACCTGGGACCCCCCTTCATCGCAATCAGCCCCAGCATTTT,CASSPLPGTPLHRNQPQHF
TRBD1,TRBJ2-3,TRBV28,few,TGTGCCAGCAGAATAAGGACAGGGGGCACAGATACGCAGTATTTT,CASRIRTGGTDTQYF
NA,TRBJ1-5,TRBV12-3/TRBV12-4,few,TGTGCCAGCAGTTTTGCGGGTCTGCCCCAGCATTTT,CASSFAGLPQHF
NA,TRBJ1-2,TRBV12-3/TRBV12-4,few,TGTGCCAGCAGTCAGGGGTTCCGGTATGGCTACACCTTC,CASSQGFRYGYTF
NA,TRBJ1-1,TRBV27,NA,TGTGCCAGCAGTCCAGGGACGGACCTCATGAACACTGAAGCTTTCTTT,CASSPGTDLMNTEAFF
NA,TRBJ1-5,TRBV7-2,many,TGTGCCAGCAGCTCCGGGACAAGGGAGAATCAGCCCCAGCATTTT,CASSSGTRENQPQHF
NA,TRBJ2-7,TRBV6-2/TRBV6-3,few,TGTGCCAGCAGACCCCGGTTACTTCGAGCCTACGAGCAGTACTTC,CASRPRLLRAYEQYF
NA,TRBJ2-1,TRBV7-9,few,TGTGCCAGCAGCGGGCTTGGCGAGAATGAGCAGTTCTTC,CASSGLGENEQFF
TRBD1,TRBJ2-7,TRBV7-9,few,TGTGCCAGCAGCTTTCCTTTGTGGGACAGAGATTACGAGCAGTACTTC,CASSFPLWDRDYEQYF
NA,TRBJ1-1,TRBV3-1,few,TGTGCCAGCAGCCTGATCACCCACACTGAAGCTTTCTTT,CASSLITHTEAFF
NA,TRBJ1-6,TRBV12-3/TRBV12-4,many,TGTGCCAGCAGTTTAAATTCACCCCTCCACTTT,CASSLNSPLHF
TRBD1,TRBJ2-1,TRBV15,many,TGTGCCACCAGCCTGGACAGGGTCCACACCAATGAGCAGTTCTTC,CATSLDRVHTNEQFF
TRBD2,TRBJ2-1,TRBV3-1,few,TGTGCCAGCAGCCAAGATAAAGCTAGCGGGGGAAATGAGCAGTTCTTC,CASSQDKASGGNEQFF
NA,TRBJ2-6,TRBV11-2,NA,TGTGCCAGCAGCTCTTACGTCGGGAGCTCTGGGGCCAACGTCCTGACTTTC,CASSSYVGSSGANVLTF
NA,TRBJ2-7,TRBV29-1,few,TGCAGCGCCCAGGACACCTACGAGCAGTACTTC,CSAQDTYEQYF
TRBD1,TRBJ1-1,TRBV29-1,NA,TGCAGCACCTTACAGGGGGCCGAGAACACTGAAGCTTTCTTT,CSTLQGAENTEAFF
NA,TRBJ1-4,TRBV6-1,NA,TGTGCCAGCAGACTCCAGGGGATTGCAACTAATGAAAAACTGTTTTTT,CASRLQGIATNEKLFF
NA,TRBJ2-5,TRBV7-8,NA,TGTGCCAGCAGCTTAGTGGTCGGGGCTTTTCAAGAGACCCAGTACTTC,CASSLVVGAFQETQYF
TRBD1,TRBJ1-4,TRBV4-2,few,TGTGCCAGCAGCCAAAAACAGGGGTCCGGTGAAAAACTGTTTTTT,CASSQKQGSGEKLFF
NA,TRBJ1-6,TRBV20-1,NA,TGCAGTGCTAGGGCAGCGGATTCACCCCTCCACTTT,CSARAADSPLHF
TRBD1,TRBJ1-1,TRBV12-3/TRBV12-4,NA,TGTGCCAGCAGTTTGACAGGGGGCGGGAACACTGAAGCTTTCTTT,CASSLTGGGNTEAFF
NA,TRBJ2-7,TRBV10-3,NA,TGTGCCGCCGGAGGGACAGCGCCCTACGAGCAGTACTTC,CAAGGTAPYEQYF
TRBD1,TRBJ2-5,TRBV6-1,few,TGTGCCAGCACCCGAGGGACAGCCCAAGAGACCCAGTACTTC,CASTRGTAQETQYF
TRBD2,TRBJ2-3,TRBV12-3/TRBV12-4,NA,TGTGCCAGCAGTCGGGGGGGGACTAGCGGGGGAAGGGCTTCGGATACGCAGTATTTT,CASSRGGTSGGRASDTQYF
NA,TRBJ2-1,TRBV15,few,TGTGCCACCAGCAGAGAAAGGGGAATGCAGTTCTTC,CATSRERGMQFF
NA,TRBJ2-3,TRBV6-5,NA,TGTGCCAGCAGTTACTCGGTGGGGTTCCCCCCAGATACGCAGTATTTT,CASSYSVGFPPDTQYF
NA,TRBJ2-1,TRBV12-3/TRBV12-4,few,TGTGCCAGCAGTATATTCTATGAGCAGTTCTTC,CASSIFYEQFF
NA,TRBJ2-2,TRBV7-9,few,TGTGCCATCAAAATCCGGGACACTTTCACCGGGGAGCTGTTTTTT,CAIKIRDTFTGELFF
TRBD1,TRBJ1-6,TRBV6-5,many,TGTGCCAGCAGTTACTCGACAGGGGGATCACCCCTCCACTTT,CASSYSTGGSPLHF
NA,TRBJ1-5,TRBV12-3/TRBV12-4,few,TGTGCCAGCACCCGGGCAGGGACGAGTCAGCCCCAGCATTTT,CASTRAGTSQPQHF
NA,TRBJ2-1,TRBV7-9,NA,TGTGCCAGCAGCCGCTCCGCGGCTTACAGCTACAATGAGCAGTTCTTC,CASSRSAAYSYNEQFF
NA,TRBJ2-2,TRBV29-1,many,TGCAGCGTTGACCTTAATTCGAACACCGGGGAGCTGTTTTTT,CSVDLNSNTGELFF
NA,TRBJ1-5,TRBV19,many,TGTGCCAGTAGTATTCTGGGCGGCACGGGGCCCCAGCATTTT,CASSILGGTGPQHF
NA,TRBJ1-1,TRBV5-1,NA,TGCGCCAGCAGCTTGGATCCAGGGACGAACACTGAAGCTTTCTTT,CASSLDPGTNTEAFF
NA,TRBJ1-4,TRBV4-3,NA,TGCGCCAGCAGCCCACGGCCTGCAACTAATGAAAAACTGTTTTTT,CASSPRPATNEKLFF
NA,TRBJ2-1,TRBV5-1,NA,TGCGCCAGCAGAAAAACCCTGGACAATGAGCAGTTCTTC,CASRKTLDNEQFF
NA,TRBJ2-1,TRBV5-6,few,TGTGCCAGCAACTCTCCCTGGGGGTCCATCAACAATGAGCAGTTCTTC,CASNSPWGSINNEQFF
NA,TRBJ2-5,TRBV14,few,TGTGCCAGCAGCCGGTCAGCTACCCAAGAGACCCAGTACTTC,CASSRSATQETQYF
NA,TRBJ2-7,TRBV30,NA,TGTGCCTGGAGTCTTTCCCCGGCCGAGCAGTACTTC,CAWSLSPAEQYF
NA,TRBJ2-3,TRBV4-3,many,TGCGCCAGCAGCCAAGATCTGCTTACGGGGGCTAGCACAGATACGCAGTATTTT,CASSQDLLTGASTDTQYF
NA,TRBJ1-5,TRBV20-1,NA,TGCAGTGCTAGAACAGGGTTTGATCAGCCCCAGCATTTT,CSARTGFDQPQHF
TRBD1,TRBJ1-3,TRBV12-3/TRBV12-4,NA,TGTGCCAGCAGGGATATTTTACCGGGACAGGGGGACTCTGGAAACACCATATATTTT,CASRDILPGQGDSGNTIYF
NA,TRBJ1-6,TRBV11-2,few,TGTGCCAGCAGGGGGACACTGTTGTCAAGCTCCTATAATTCACCCCTCCACTTT,CASRGTLLSSSYNSPLHF
TRBD2,TRBJ2-1,TRBV7-2,NA,TGTGCCAGCAGCTTACTGGGACTAAACTACAATGAGCAGTTCTTC,CASSLLGLNYNEQFF
NA,TRBJ2-1,TRBV10-3,NA,TGTGCCATCAGTGAGTCTCACAGGGTTGGAGATGAGCAGTTCTTC,CAISESHRVGDEQFF
NA,TRBJ1-5,TRBV27,NA,TGTGCCAGCAGTGTACAGGGCGGTCGTCAGCCCCAGCATTTT,CASSVQGGRQPQHF
NA,TRBJ2-4,TRBV5-8,NA,TGTGCCAGCAGCCATCAGGGGTTAGCCAAAAACATTCAGTACTTC,CASSHQGLAKNIQYF
NA,TRBJ1-2,TRBV7-9,few,TGTGCCAGCAGCGTACTACAGGGTGGCTATGGCTACACCTTC,CASSVLQGGYGYTF